Reported below is one TCR beta chain. The data belong to a study of control samples from healthy donors and cancer patients. Germline assignment: CDR1 LNHDA and CDR2 SQIVND (reference sequence). V shed 4 bases and J shed 2 bases, with 15 bases lying between them. This CDR3 contains 16 residues. Repertoires were generated with immunoSEQ multiplex PCR, while TCRdb's copy carries only in-frame clones and drops some. Among under 150,000 clones, 80% to 90% were seen once, and the ten largest hold more than 6.5%. The TCR originated in a middle-aged man in good health. The J gene is TRBJ2-1, the V gene TRBV19; D is possibly TRBD1 (5 bases). Sequenced: blood. The CDR3 bases are TGTGCCAGTAGTACCCCCGACCCGACAGCCTACAATGAGCAGTTCTTC. As protein: CASSTPDPTAYNEQFF.